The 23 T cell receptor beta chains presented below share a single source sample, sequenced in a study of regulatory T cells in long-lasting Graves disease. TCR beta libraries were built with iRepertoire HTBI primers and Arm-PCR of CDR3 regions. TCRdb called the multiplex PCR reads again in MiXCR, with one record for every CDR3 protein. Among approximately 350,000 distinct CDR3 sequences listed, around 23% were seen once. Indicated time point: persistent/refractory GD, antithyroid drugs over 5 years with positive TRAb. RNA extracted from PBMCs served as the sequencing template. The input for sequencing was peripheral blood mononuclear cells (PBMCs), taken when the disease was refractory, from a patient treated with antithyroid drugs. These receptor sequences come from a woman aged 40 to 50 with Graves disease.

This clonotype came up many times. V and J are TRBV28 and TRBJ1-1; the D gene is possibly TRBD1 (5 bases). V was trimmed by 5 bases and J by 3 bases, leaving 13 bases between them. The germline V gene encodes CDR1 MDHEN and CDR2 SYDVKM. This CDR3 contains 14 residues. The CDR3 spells CASSDRLGDTEAFF. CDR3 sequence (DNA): TGTGCCAGCAGTGACCGACTGGGGGACACTGAAGCTTTCTTT.

CDR3 loop: CASSLVHGRVETQYF. CDR3 in DNA: TGCGCCAGCAGCTTGGTTCACGGGAGGGTGGAGACCCAGTACTTC. The rearrangement uses TRBV5-1 and TRBJ2-5; 8 bases fit TRBD2. V shed 0 bases, J shed 5 bases, and the junction held 6 bases outside the gene matches. The germline CDR1 and CDR2 sequences are SGHRS and YFSETQ. The CDR3 runs 15 residues.

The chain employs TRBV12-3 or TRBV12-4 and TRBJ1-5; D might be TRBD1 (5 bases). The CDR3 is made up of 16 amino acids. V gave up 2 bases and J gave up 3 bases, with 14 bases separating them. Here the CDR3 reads CASSLPYRTFNQPQHF. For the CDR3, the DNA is TGTGCCAGCAGTTTACCTTACAGGACCTTCAATCAGCCCCAGCATTTT.

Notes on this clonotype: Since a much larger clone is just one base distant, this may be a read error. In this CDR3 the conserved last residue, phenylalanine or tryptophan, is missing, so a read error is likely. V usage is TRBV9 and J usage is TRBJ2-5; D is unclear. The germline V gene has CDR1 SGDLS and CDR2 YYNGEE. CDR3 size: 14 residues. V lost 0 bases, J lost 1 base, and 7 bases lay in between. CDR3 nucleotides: TGTGCCAGCAGCGTAGGGACGGTCCAAGAGACCCAGTACCTC. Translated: CASSVGTVQETQYL.

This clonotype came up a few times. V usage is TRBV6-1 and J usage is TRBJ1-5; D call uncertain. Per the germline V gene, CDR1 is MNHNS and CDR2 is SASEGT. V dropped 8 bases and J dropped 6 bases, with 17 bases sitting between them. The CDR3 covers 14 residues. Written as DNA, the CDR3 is TGTGCCAGCGCCCCGGAGGGTAAAGGTCAGCCCCAGCATTTT. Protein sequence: CASAPEGKGQPQHF.

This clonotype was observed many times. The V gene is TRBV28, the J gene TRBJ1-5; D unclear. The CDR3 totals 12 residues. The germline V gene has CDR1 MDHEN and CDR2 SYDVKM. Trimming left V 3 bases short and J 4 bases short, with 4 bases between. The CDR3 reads CASSFRNQPQHF. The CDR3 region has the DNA TGTGCCAGCAGTTTCCGGAATCAGCCCCAGCATTTT. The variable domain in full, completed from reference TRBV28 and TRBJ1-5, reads DVKVTQSSRYLVKRTGEKVFLECVQDMDHENMFWYRQDPGLGLRLIYFSYDVKMKEKGDIPEGYSVSREKKERFSLILESASTNQTSMYLCASSFRNQPQHFGDGTRLSIL.

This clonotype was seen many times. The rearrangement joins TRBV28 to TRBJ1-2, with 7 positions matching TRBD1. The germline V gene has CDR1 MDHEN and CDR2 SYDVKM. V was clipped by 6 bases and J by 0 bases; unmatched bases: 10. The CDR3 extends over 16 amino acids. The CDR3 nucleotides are TGTGCCAGCAGCGCGACAGGGCGGGTTGCTAACTATGGCTACACCTTC. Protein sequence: CASSATGRVANYGYTF.

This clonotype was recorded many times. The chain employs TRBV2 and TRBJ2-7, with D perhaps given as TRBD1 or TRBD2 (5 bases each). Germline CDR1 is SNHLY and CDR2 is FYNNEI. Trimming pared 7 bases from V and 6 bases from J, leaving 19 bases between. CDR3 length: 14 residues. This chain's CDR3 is CASIREGRGIEQYF. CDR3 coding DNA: TGTGCCAGCATCAGAGAGGGAAGGGGAATCGAGCAGTACTTC. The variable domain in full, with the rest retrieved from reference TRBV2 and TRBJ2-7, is EPEVTQTPSHQVTQMGQEVILRCVPISNHLYFYWYRQILGQKVEFLVSFYNNEISEKSEIFDDQFSVERPDGSNFTLKIRSTKLEDSAMYFCASIREGRGIEQYFGPGTRLTVT.

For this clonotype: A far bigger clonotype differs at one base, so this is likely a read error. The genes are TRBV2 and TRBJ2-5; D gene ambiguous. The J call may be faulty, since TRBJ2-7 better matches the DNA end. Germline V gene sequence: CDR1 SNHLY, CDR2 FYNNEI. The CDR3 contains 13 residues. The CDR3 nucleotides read TGTGCCAGCAGTGACAGAAGACAACTCGAGCAGTACTTC. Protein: CASSDRRQLEQYF.

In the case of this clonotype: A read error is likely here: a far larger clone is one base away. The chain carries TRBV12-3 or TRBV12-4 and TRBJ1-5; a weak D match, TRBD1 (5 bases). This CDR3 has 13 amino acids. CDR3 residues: CASRGREYQPRHF. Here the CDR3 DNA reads TGTGCCAGCAGAGGCAGGGAGTATCAGCCCCGGCATTTT.

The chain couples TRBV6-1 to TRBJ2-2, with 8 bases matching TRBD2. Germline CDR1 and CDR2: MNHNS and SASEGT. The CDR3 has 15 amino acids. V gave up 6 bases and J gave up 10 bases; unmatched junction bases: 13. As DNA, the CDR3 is TGTGCCAGCAGCTTACGGGGGGGGCAGGGGAAGGAGCTGTTTTTT. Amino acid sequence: CASSLRGGQGKELFF.

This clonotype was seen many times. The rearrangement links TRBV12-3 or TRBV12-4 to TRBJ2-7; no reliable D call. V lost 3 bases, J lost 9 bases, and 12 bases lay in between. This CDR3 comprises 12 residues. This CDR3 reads CASSFSVRGQYF. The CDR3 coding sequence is TGTGCCAGCAGTTTCTCTGTACGTGGGCAGTACTTC.

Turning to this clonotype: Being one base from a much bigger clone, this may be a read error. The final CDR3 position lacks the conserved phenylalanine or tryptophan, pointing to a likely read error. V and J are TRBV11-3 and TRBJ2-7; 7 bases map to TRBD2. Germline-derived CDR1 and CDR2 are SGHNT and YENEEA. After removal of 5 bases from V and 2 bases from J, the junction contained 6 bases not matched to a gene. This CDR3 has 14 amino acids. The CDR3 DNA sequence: TGTGCCAGCAGCCCGAGCGGGGATACCTACGAGCAGTACCTC. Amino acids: CASSPSGDTYEQYL.

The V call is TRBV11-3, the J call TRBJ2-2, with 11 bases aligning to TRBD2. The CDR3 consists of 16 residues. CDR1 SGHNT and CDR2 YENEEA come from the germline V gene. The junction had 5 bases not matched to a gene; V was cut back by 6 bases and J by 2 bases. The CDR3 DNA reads TGTGCCAGCAGGTCGGGACTAGCGGTAAACACCGGGGAGCTGTTTTTT. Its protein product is CASRSGLAVNTGELFF.

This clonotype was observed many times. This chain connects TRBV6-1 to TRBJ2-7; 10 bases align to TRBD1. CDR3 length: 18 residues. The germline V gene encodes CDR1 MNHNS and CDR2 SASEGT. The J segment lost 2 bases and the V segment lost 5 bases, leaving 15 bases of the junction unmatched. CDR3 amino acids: CASSRFGPGQGPPYEQYF. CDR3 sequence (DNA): TGTGCCAGCAGTCGCTTCGGACCGGGACAGGGGCCTCCCTACGAGCAGTACTTC.

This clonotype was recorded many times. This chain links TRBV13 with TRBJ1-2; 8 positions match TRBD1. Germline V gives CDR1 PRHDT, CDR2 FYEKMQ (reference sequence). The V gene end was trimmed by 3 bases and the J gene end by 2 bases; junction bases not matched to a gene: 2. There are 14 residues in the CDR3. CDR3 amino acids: CASSFRTGNYGYTF. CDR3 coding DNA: TGTGCCAGCAGCTTCCGGACAGGGAACTATGGCTACACCTTC.

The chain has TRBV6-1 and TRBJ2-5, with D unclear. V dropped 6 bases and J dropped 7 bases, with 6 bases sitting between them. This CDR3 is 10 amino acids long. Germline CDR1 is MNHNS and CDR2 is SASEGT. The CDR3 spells CASRGLTQYF. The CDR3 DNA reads TGTGCCAGCAGGGGTTTGACCCAGTACTTC.

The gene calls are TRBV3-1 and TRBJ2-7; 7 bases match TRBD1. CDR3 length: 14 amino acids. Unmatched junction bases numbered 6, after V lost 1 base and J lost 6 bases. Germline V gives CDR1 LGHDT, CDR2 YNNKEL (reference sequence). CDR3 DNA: TGTGCCAGCAGCCAAGGAACAGGGGCTGGCGAGCAGTACTTC. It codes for CASSQGTGAGEQYF.

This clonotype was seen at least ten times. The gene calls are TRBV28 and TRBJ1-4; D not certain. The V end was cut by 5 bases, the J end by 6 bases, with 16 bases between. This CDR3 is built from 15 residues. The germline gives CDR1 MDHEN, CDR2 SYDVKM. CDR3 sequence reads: CASSPGGGIDEKLFF. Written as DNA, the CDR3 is TGTGCCAGCAGTCCCGGAGGAGGGATAGATGAAAAACTGTTTTTT.

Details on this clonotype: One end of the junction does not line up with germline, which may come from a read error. The CDR3 region is CASRQTGEMSTEASF. The CDR3 DNA follows: TGTGCCAGCAGGCAGACAGGGGAAATGAGCACTGAAGCTTCCTTT. This chain links TRBV28 with TRBJ1-1; 8 bases match TRBD1. Germline CDR1 reads MDHEN; CDR2 reads SYDVKM. The CDR3 extends over 15 amino acids.

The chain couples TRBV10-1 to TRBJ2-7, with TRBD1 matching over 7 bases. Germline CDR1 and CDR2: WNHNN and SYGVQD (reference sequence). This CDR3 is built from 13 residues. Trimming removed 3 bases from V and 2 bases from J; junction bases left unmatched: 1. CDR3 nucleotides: TGCGCCAGCAGTGAAGGGGGCCCCTACGAGCAGTACTTC. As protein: CASSEGGPYEQYF.

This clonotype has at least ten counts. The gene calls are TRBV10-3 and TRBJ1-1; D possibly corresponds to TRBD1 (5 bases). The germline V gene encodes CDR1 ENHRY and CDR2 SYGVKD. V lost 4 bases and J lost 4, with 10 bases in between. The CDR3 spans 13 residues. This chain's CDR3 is CAISAGGGTEAFF. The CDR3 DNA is TGTGCCATCAGTGCGGGGGGGGGCACTGAAGCTTTCTTT.

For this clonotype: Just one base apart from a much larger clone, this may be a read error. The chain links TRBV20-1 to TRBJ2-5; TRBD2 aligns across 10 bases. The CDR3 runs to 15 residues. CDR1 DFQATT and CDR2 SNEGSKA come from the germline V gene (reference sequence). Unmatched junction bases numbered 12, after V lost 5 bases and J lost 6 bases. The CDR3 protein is CSARGPAGGLQTQYF. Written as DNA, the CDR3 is TGCAGTGCTCGAGGACCAGCGGGAGGGTTACAGACCCAGTACTTC.